This TCR beta chain was sequenced for a study of identifying expanded T cells in peripheral blood. Findings and caveats of the study: Clone count variance between roughly 2-week samples rose with total template count.

The CDR3 sequence is 18 residues long. Germline-derived CDR1 and CDR2 are PRHDT and FYEKMQ (reference sequence). V lost 2 bases and J lost 2; bases outside the gene matches: 8. On this clone: The antigen is undetermined.

The data were produced by immunoSEQ multiplex PCR, yet TCRdb's version contains in-frame clones alone and is incomplete. The repertoire holds about 130,000 clones, with about 86% as singletons. The rearrangement joins TRBV13 to TRBJ1-5; 11 positions match TRBD1. Sequencing was carried out using blood. The clonotype comes from a person aged 18-70 years in good health. DNA of the CDR3: TGTGCCAGCAGCTTACCCGGACAGGGGGCAATAGGCAATCAGCCCCAGCATTTT. Protein sequence: CASSLPGQGAIGNQPQHF.